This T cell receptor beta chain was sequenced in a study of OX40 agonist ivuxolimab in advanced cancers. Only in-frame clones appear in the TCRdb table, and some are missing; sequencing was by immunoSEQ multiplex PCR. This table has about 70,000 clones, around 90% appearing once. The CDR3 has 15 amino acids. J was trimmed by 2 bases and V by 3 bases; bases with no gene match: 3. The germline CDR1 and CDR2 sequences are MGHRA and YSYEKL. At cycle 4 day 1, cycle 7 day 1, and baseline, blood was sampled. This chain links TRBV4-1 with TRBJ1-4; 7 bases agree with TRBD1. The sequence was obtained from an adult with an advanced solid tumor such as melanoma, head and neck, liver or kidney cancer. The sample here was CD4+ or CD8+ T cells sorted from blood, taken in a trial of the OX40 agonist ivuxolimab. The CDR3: CASSQTGPTNEKLFF. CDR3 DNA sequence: TGCGCCAGCAGCCAGACAGGGCCGACTAATGAAAAACTGTTTTTT.